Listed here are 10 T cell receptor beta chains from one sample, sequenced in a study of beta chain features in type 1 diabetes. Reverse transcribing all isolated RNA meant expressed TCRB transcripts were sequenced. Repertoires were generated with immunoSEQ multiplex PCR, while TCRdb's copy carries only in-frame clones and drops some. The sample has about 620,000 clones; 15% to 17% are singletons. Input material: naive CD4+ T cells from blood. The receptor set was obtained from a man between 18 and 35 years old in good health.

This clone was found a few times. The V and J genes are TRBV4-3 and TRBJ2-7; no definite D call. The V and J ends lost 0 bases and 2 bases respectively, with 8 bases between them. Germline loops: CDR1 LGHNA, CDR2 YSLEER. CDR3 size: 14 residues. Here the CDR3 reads CASSQDVTPYEQYF. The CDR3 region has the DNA TGCGCCAGCAGCCAAGATGTGACCCCCTACGAGCAGTACTTC.

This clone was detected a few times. CDR3 DNA: TGTGCCAGCAGCCAAACCCCCTACAGGGATCGGGACAAAAACATTCAGTACTTC. Amino acids: CASSQTPYRDRDKNIQYF. This chain links TRBV28 with TRBJ2-4, with D perhaps matching TRBD1 (6 bases). V was shortened by 6 bases and J by 3 bases, with 24 bases between the two germline ends. The germline V gene has CDR1 MDHEN and CDR2 SYDVKM. The CDR3 runs 18 residues.

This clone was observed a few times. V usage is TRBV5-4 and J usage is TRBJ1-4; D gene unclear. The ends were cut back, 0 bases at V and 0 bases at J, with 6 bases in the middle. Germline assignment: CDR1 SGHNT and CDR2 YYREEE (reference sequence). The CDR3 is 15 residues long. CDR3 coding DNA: TGTGCCAGCAGCTTGGAGACTGCAACTAATGAAAAACTGTTTTTT. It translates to CASSLETATNEKLFF.

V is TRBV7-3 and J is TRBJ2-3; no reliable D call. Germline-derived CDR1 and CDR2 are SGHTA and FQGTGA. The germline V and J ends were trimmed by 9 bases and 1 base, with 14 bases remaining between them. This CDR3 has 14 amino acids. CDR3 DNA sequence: TGTGCCAGTCGACCGACGTGGGGCACAGATACGCAGTATTTT. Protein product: CASRPTWGTDTQYF.

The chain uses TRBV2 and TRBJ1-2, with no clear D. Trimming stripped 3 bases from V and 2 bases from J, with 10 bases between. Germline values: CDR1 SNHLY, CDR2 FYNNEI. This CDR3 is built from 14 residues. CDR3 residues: CASSDLEGNYGYTF. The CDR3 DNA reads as TGTGCCAGCAGTGACTTGGAGGGCAACTATGGCTACACCTTC.

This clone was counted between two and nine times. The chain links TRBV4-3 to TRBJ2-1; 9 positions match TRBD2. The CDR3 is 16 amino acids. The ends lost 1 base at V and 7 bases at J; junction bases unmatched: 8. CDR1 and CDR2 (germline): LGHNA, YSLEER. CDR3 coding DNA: TGCGCCAGCAGCCAAGCCCTCCTAGCGGGACCGAATGAGCAGTTCTTC. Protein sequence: CASSQALLAGPNEQFF.

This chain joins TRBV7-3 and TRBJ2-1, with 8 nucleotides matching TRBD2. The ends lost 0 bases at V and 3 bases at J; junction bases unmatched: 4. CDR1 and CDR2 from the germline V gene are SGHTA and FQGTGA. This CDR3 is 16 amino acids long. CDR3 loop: CASSLTRLAGYNEQFF. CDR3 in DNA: TGTGCCAGCAGCTTAACGAGGCTAGCGGGCTACAATGAGCAGTTCTTC. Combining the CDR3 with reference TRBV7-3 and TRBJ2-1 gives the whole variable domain GAGVSQTPSNKVTEKGKYVELRCDPISGHTALYWYRQSLGQGPEFLIYFQGTGAADDSGLPNDRFFAVRPEGSVSTLKIQRTERGDSAVYLCASSLTRLAGYNEQFFGPGTRLTVL.

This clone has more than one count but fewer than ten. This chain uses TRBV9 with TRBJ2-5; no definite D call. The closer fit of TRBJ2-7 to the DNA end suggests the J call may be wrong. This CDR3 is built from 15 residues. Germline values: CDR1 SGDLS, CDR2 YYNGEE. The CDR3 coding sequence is TGTGCCAGCAGCGTAGCTTCGGCGATGAGCTACGAGCAGTACTTC. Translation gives CASSVASAMSYEQYF.

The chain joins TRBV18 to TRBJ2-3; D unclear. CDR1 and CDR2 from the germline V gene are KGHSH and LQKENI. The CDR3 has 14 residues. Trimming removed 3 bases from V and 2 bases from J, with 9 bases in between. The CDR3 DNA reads TGTGCCAGCTCACCGCGGTCATACACAGATACGCAGTATTTT. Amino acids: CASSPRSYTDTQYF.

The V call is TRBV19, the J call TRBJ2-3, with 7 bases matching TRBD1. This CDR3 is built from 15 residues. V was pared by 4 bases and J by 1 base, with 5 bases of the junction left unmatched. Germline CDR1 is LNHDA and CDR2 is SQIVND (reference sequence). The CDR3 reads CASSTGGRGTDTQYF. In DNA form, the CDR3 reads TGTGCCAGTAGTACAGGGGGAAGAGGCACAGATACGCAGTATTTT.